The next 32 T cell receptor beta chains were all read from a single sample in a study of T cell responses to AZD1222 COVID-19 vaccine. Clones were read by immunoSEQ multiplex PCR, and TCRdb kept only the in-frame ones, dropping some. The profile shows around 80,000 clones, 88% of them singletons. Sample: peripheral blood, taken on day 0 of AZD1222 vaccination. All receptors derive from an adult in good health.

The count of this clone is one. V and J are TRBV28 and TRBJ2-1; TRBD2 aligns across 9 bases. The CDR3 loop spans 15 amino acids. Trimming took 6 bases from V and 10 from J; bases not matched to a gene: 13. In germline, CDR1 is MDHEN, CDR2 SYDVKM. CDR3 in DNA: TGTGCCAGCAGCGCCCCTGGGACTAGCATAGGGGAGCAGTTCTTC. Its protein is CASSAPGTSIGEQFF.

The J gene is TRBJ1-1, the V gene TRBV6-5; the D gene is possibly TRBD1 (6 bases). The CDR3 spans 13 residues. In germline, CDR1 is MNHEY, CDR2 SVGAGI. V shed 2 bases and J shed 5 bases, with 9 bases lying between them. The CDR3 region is CASSYGGHTEAFF. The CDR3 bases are TGTGCCAGCAGTTACGGGGGACATACTGAAGCTTTCTTT.

The DNA of the CDR3 is TGTGCCAGCTCCCGGATAGGACTCCCCATATACAATGAGCAGTTCTTC. Translation gives CASSRIGLPIYNEQFF. The chain combines TRBV18 with TRBJ2-1; TRBD2 might be the D (5 bases). CDR3 length: 16 amino acids. V shed 6 bases and J shed 4 bases, with 19 bases lying between them. Per germline, CDR1 KGHSH and CDR2 LQKENI.

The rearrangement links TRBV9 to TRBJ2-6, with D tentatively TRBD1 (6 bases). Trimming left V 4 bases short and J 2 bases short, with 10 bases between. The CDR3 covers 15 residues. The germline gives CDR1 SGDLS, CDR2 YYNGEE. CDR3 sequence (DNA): TGTGCCAGCAGCTCCAGGGGTCCTGGGGCCAACGTCCTGACTTTC. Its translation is CASSSRGPGANVLTF.

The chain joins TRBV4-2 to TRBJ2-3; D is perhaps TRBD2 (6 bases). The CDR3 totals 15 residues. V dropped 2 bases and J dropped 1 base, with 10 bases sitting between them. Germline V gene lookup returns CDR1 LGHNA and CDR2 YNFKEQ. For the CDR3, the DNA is TGTGCCAGCAGCCAACTAGGAGGGGGCACAGATACGCAGTATTTT. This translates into CASSQLGGGTDTQYF.

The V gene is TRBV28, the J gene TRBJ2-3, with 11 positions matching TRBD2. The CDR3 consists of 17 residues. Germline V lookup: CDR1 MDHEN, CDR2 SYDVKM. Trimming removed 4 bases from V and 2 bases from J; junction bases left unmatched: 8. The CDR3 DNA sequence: TGTGCCAGCAGTTCCCCGGGACTAGCGGTCCCCACAGATACGCAGTATTTT. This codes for CASSSPGLAVPTDTQYF.

The CDR3, as DNA: TGTGCCAGCAGCGTTGACGGTCGCGGGGAGCTGTTTTTT. It codes for CASSVDGRGELFF. The chain links TRBV5-4 to TRBJ2-2; unclear D gene. Germline CDR1 reads SGHNT; CDR2 reads YYREEE (reference sequence). The length of the CDR3 is 13 residues. V was pared by 4 bases and J by 7 bases, with 11 bases between.

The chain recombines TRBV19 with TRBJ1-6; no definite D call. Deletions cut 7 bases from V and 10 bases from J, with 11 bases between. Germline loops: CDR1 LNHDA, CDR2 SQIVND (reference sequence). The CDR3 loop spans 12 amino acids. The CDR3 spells CASNGVLSPLHF. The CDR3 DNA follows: TGTGCCAGTAACGGGGTTTTATCACCCCTCCACTTT.

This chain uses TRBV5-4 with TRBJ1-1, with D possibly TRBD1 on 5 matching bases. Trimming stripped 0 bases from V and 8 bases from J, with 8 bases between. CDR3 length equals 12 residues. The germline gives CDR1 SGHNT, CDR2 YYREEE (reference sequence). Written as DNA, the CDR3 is TGTGCCAGCAGCTTGGAAACAGGCGAAGCTTTCTTT. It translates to CASSLETGEAFF. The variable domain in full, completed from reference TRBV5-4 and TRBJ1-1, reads ETGVTQSPTHLIKTRGQQVTLRCSSQSGHNTVSWYQQALGQGPQFIFQYYREEENGRGNFPPRFSGLQFPNYSSELNVNALELDDSALYLCASSLETGEAFFGQGTRLTVV.

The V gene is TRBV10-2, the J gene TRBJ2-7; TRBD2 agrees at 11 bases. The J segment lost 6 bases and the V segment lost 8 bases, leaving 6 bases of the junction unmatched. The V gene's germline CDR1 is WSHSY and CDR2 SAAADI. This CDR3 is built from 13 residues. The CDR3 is CASRLAGSGEQYF. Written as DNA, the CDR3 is TGCGCCAGCCGACTAGCGGGGTCGGGCGAGCAGTACTTC.

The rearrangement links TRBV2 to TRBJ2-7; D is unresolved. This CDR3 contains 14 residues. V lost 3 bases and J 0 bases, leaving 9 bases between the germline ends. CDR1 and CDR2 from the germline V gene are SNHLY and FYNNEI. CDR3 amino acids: CASSEGSSSYEQYV. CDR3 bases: TGTGCCAGCAGTGAGGGGTCGAGCTCCTACGAGCAGTACGTC.

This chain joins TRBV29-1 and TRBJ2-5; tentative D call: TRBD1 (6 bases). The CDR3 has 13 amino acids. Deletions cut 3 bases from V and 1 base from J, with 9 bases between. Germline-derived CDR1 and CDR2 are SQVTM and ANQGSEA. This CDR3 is CSVDKGGQETQYF. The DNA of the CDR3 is TGCAGCGTTGATAAAGGGGGCCAAGAGACCCAGTACTTC.

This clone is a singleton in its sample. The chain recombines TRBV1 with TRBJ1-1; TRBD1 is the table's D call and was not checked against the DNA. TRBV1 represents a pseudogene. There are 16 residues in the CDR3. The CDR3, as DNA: TGCACCAGCAGCCAAGATGTGAAAGGGACAGGGGTCGTTGCTTTCTTT. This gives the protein CTSSQDVKGTGVVAFF.

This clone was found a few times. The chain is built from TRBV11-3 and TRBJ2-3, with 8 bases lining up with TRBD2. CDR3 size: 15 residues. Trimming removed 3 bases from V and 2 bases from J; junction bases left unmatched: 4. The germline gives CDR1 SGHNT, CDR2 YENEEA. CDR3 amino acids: CASSLGGGSTDTQYF. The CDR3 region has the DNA TGTGCCAGCAGCTTGGGCGGGGGGTCCACAGATACGCAGTATTTT.

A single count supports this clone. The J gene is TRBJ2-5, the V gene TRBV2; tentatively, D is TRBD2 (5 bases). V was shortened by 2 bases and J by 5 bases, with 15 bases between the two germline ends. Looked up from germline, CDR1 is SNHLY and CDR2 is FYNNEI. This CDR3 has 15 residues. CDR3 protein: CASSEMTNTRETQYF. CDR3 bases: TGTGCCAGCAGTGAAATGACCAATACTAGGGAGACCCAGTACTTC.

The CDR3 spells CASSYNGEMAYEQYF. The CDR3 DNA follows: TGTGCCAGCAGTTACAACGGAGAGATGGCCTACGAGCAGTACTTC. The V and J genes are TRBV6-5 and TRBJ2-7; D gene unclear. V was trimmed by 2 bases and J by 2 bases, leaving 13 bases between them. This CDR3 is built from 15 residues. Germline CDR1 and CDR2: MNHEY and SVGAGI.

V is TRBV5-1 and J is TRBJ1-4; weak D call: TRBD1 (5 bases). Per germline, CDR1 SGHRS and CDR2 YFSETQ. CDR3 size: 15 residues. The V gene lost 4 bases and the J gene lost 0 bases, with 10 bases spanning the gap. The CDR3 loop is CASSAGVSTNEKLFF. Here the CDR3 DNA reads TGCGCCAGCAGCGCGGGGGTCTCAACTAATGAAAAACTGTTTTTT. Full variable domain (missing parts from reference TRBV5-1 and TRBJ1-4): KAGVTQTPRYLIKTRGQQVTLSCSPISGHRSVSWYQQTPGQGLQFLFEYFSETQRNKGNFPGRFSGRQFSNSRSEMNVSTLELGDSALYLCASSAGVSTNEKLFFGSGTQLSVL.

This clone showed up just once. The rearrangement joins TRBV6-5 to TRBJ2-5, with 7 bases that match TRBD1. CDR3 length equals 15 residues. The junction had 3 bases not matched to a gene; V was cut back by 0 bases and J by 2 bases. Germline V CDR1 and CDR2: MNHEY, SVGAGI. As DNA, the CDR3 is TGTGCCAGCAGTTACTCCGGGACAGATCAAGAGACCCAGTACTTC. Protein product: CASSYSGTDQETQYF.

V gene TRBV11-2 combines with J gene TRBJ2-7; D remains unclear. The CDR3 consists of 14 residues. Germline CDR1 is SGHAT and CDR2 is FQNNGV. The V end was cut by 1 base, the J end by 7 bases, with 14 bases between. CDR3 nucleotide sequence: TGTGCCAGCAGCTTAGTCCAGACCCTCGGGGAGCAGTACTTC. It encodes CASSLVQTLGEQYF.

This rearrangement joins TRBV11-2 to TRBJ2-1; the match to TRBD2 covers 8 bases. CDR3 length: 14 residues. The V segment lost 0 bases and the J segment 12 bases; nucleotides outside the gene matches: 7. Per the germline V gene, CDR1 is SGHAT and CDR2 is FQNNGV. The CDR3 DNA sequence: TGTGCCAGCAGCTTAGATCGGGATAGCGGGACGCAGTTCTTC. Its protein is CASSLDRDSGTQFF.

CDR3: CASSARGSQETQYF. For the CDR3, the DNA is TGTGCCAGCAGCGCCAGGGGGTCCCAAGAGACCCAGTACTTC. The V gene is TRBV5-5, the J gene TRBJ2-5; the match to TRBD1 covers 7 bases. The germline V gene has CDR1 SGHKS and CDR2 YYEKEE (reference sequence). After removal of 4 bases from V and 1 base from J, the junction contained 4 bases not matched to a gene. The length of the CDR3 is 14 residues.

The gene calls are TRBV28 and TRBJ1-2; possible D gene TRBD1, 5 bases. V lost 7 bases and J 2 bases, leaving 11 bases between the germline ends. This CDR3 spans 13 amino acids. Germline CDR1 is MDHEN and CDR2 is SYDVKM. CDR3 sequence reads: CASNLGPNYGYTF. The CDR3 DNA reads TGTGCCAGCAACCTGGGGCCGAACTATGGCTACACCTTC.

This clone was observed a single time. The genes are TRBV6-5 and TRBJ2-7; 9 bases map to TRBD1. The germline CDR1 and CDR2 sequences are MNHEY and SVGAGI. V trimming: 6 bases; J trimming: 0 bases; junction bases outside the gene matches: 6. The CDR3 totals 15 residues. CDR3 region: CASSPTGGSSYEQYV. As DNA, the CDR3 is TGTGCCAGCAGCCCCACAGGGGGCAGCTCCTACGAGCAGTACGTC.

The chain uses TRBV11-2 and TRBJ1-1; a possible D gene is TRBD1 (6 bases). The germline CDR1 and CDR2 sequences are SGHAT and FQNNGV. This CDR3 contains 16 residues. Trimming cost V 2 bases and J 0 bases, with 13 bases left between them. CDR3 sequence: CASSLQGPQMNTEAFF. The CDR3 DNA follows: TGTGCCAGCAGCTTACAGGGGCCGCAAATGAACACTGAAGCTTTCTTT. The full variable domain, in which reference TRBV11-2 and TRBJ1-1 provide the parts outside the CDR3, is EAGVAQSPRYKIIEKRQSVAFWCNPISGHATLYWYQQILGQGPKLLIQFQNNGVVDDSQLPKDRFSAERLKGVDSTLKIQPAKLEDSAVYLCASSLQGPQMNTEAFFGQGTRLTVV.

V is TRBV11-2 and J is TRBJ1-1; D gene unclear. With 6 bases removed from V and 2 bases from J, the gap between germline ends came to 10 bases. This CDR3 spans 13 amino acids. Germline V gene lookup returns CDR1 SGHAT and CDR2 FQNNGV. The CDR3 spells CASRPDGNTEAFF. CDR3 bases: TGTGCCAGCAGACCTGACGGAAACACTGAAGCTTTCTTT.

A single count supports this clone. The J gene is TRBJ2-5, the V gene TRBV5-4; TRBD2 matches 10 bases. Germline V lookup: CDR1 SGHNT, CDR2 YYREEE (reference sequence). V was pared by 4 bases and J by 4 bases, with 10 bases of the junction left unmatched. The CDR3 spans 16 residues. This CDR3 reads CASSPTGLAAIETQYF. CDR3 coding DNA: TGTGCCAGCAGCCCTACCGGACTAGCGGCAATAGAGACCCAGTACTTC.

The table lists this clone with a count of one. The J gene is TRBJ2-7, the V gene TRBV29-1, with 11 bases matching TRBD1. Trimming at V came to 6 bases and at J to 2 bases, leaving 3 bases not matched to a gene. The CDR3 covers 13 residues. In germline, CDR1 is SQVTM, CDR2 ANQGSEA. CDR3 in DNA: TGCAGCGTAATGGACAGGGGGCCCTACGAGCAGTACTTC. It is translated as CSVMDRGPYEQYF.

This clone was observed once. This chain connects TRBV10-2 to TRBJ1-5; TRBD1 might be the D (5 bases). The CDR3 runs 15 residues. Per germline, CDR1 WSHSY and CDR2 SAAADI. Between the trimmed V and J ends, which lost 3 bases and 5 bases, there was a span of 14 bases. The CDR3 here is CASSDGASGHQPQHF. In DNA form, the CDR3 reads TGCGCCAGCAGTGACGGGGCGAGCGGGCATCAGCCCCAGCATTTT.

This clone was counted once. CDR3 coding DNA: TGTGCCAGCAGCAAAGGGTTGAACACTGAAGCTTTCTTT. Translation gives CASSKGLNTEAFF. The chain joins TRBV14 to TRBJ1-1; D gene unclear. This CDR3 has 13 residues. V was pared by 5 bases and J by 0 bases, with 7 bases between. The germline gives CDR1 SGHDN, CDR2 FVKESK.

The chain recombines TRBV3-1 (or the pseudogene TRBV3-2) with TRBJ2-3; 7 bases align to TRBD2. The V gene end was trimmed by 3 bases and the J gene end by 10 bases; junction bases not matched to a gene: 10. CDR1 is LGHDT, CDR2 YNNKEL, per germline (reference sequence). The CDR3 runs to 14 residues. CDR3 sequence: CASSHGLVVPAQYF. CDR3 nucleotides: TGTGCCAGCAGCCATGGACTAGTTGTTCCGGCGCAGTATTTT.

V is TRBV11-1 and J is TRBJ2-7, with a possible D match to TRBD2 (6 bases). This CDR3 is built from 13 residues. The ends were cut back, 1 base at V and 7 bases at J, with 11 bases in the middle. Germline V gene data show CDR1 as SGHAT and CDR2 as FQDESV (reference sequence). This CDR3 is CASSLVGAGEQYV. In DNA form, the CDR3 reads TGTGCCAGCAGCTTAGTCGGGGCGGGGGAGCAGTACGTC.

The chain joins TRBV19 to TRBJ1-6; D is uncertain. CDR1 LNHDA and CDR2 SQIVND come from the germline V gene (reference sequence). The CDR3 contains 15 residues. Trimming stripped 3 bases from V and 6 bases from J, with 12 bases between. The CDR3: CASSMVRDFNSPLHF. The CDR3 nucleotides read TGTGCCAGTAGTATGGTCCGGGATTTTAATTCACCCCTCCACTTT.